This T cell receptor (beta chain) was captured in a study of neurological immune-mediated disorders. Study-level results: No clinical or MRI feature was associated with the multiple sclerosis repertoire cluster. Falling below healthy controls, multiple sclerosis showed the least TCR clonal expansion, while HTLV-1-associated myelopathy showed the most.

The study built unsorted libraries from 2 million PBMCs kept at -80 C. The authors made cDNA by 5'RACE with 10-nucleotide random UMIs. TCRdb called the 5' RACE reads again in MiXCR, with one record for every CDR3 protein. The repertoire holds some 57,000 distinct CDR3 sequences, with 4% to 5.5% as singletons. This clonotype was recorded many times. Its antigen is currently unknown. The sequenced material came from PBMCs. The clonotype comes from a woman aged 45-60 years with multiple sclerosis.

The CDR3 loop is CASSSTSGSNAYEQYV. In nucleotides, the CDR3 is TGTGCCAGCAGCTCCACGAGTGGGAGCAACGCCTACGAGCAGTACGTC. The J gene is TRBJ2-7, the V gene TRBV6-5; D might be TRBD2 (5 bases). This CDR3 has 16 amino acids. The V and J ends lost 6 bases and 2 bases respectively, with 20 bases between them. Germline V gene data show CDR1 as MNHEY and CDR2 as SVGAGI.